A single sample gave rise to the 31 T cell receptor beta chains below, sequenced in a study of shared clonotypes between healthy human individuals. Naive CD8 cells, CD45RO-negative and positively selected for CCR7, excluded terminally differentiated effector memory CD45RA+ cells. Measured with immunoSEQ multiplex PCR; TCRdb has only the in-frame clones, and not every one. The top ten hold 1.5% to 2% of the sample, which has around 1.9 million clones, roughly 91% seen once. Sequencing was carried out using naive CD8+ T cells from PBMCs. Receptors originate from a man between 18 and 29 years old in good health. Some clones in this sample may be carry-over from other donors' samples.

This chain uses TRBV19 with TRBJ2-7; 11 bases are a match to TRBD2. The CDR3 runs 15 residues. Per the germline V gene, CDR1 is LNHDA and CDR2 is SQIVND (reference sequence). V shed 5 bases and J 5 bases; nucleotides not matched to a gene: 8. The CDR3 DNA reads as TGTGCCAGTAGTGATAGCGGGAGGGAGAACGACGAGCAGTACTTC. The encoded protein is CASSDSGRENDEQYF. Drawing the rest from reference TRBV19 and TRBJ2-7, the complete variable domain is DGGITQSPKYLFRKEGQNVTLSCEQNLNHDAMYWYRQDPGQGLRLIYYSQIVNDFQKGDIAEGYSVSREKKESFPLTVTSAQKNPTAFYLCASSDSGRENDEQYFGPGTRLTVT.

The genes are TRBV27 and TRBJ1-1; the D gene is possibly TRBD1 (6 bases). V gave up 6 bases and J gave up 4 bases, with 12 bases separating them. The CDR3 extends over 13 amino acids. CDR1 and CDR2 (germline): MNHEY, SMNVEV (reference sequence). The CDR3 DNA reads TGTGCCAGCAGCCGGGGGGCTAGCACTGAAGCTTTCTTT. Translating it yields CASSRGASTEAFF.

The chain is built from TRBV29-1 and TRBJ2-2; TRBD1 agrees at 10 bases. Germline V gives CDR1 SQVTM, CDR2 ANQGSEA. This CDR3 spans 17 amino acids. Losses at the gene ends were 1 base for V and 5 bases for J; bases not matched to a gene: 10. In DNA form, the CDR3 reads TGCAGCGTTGAAGGAGTCCGACAGGGGGCTATTACCGGGGAGCTGTTTTTT. As protein: CSVEGVRQGAITGELFF.

Comments on this clone: It is likely a read error, because the conserved phenylalanine at the end of the CDR3 is missing. This chain links TRBV30 with TRBJ1-2; the match to TRBD1 covers 9 bases. CDR3 length: 13 residues. V lost 2 bases to trimming and J lost 4 bases; unmatched junction nucleotides: 2. Germline lookup yields CDR1 GTSNPN and CDR2 SVGIG (reference sequence). CDR3 in amino acids: CAWSTGGAYGYTL. CDR3 in DNA: TGTGCCTGGAGTACAGGGGGCGCCTATGGCTACACCCTC.

This sequence joins TRBV28 and TRBJ2-7; the match to TRBD2 covers 11 bases. The length of the CDR3 is 12 residues. The ends lost 11 bases at V and 3 bases at J; junction bases unmatched: 3. Germline V gene data show CDR1 as MDHEN and CDR2 as SYDVKM. The CDR3 spells CAWGTSGYEQYF. In DNA form, the CDR3 reads TGTGCCTGGGGGACTAGCGGCTACGAGCAGTACTTC. The full variable domain, completed using reference TRBV28 and TRBJ2-7, is DVKVTQSSRYLVKRTGEKVFLECVQDMDHENMFWYRQDPGLGLRLIYFSYDVKMKEKGDIPEGYSVSREKKERFSLILESASTNQTSMYLCAWGTSGYEQYFGPGTRLTVT.

J is TRBJ2-5 and V is TRBV5-1, with 7 bases lining up with TRBD2. CDR1 and CDR2 from the germline V gene are SGHRS and YFSETQ. V lost 3 bases and J lost 5; bases outside the gene matches: 13. This CDR3 region has 16 residues. The CDR3 DNA follows: TGCGCCAGCAGCTACGAGCGTTGGGAGGGCGGGGAGACCCAGTACTTC. This sequence encodes CASSYERWEGGETQYF.

This chain connects TRBV18 to TRBJ2-7, with TRBD2 matching 10 bases. Germline lookup yields CDR1 KGHSH and CDR2 LQKENI. V shed 5 bases, J shed 2 bases, and the junction held 9 bases outside the gene matches. The CDR3 has 16 amino acids. CDR3 region: CASSSFSGRQTYEQYF. CDR3 nucleotides: TGTGCCAGCTCATCTTTTAGCGGGAGGCAGACCTACGAGCAGTACTTC. Together with reference TRBV18 and TRBJ2-7, the CDR3 gives the full variable domain: NAGVMQNPRHLVRRRGQEARLRCSPMKGHSHVYWYRQLPEEGLKFMVYLQKENIIDESGMPKERFSAEFPKEGPSILRIQQVVRGDSAAYFCASSSFSGRQTYEQYFGPGTRLTVT.

The gene calls are TRBV7-9 and TRBJ2-3; D is undetermined. The CDR3 spans 14 residues. The V end was cut by 5 bases, the J end by 4 bases, with 13 bases between. Germline loops: CDR1 SEHNR, CDR2 FQNEAQ (reference sequence). DNA of the CDR3: TGTGCCAGCAGCCGACCCGGACCCCCAGATACGCAGTATTTT. Translating gives CASSRPGPPDTQYF.

This clone was counted a single time. The rearrangement joins TRBV7-3 to TRBJ1-2; 8 bases fit TRBD1. V lost 1 base to trimming and J lost 2 bases; unmatched junction nucleotides: 3. The CDR3 consists of 15 residues. In germline, CDR1 is SGHTA, CDR2 FQGTGA. In nucleotides, the CDR3 is TGTGCCAGCAGCTTAAAGGACAGGGACAACTATGGCTACACCTTC. Translation gives CASSLKDRDNYGYTF.

J is TRBJ2-7 and V is TRBV19; TRBD2 agrees at 7 bases. Germline V gives CDR1 LNHDA, CDR2 SQIVND (reference sequence). Unmatched junction bases numbered 10, after V lost 3 bases and J lost 5 bases. The CDR3 is 15 residues long. The CDR3 nucleotides are TGTGCCAGTAGTATCCCCCAGGGAGGGCAGAACGAGCAGTACTTC. Residues: CASSIPQGGQNEQYF.

V usage is TRBV7-3 and J usage is TRBJ2-3; tentative D call: TRBD2 (5 bases). The CDR3 length is 18 residues. V was clipped by 5 bases and J by 4 bases, with 25 bases between them. Germline lookup yields CDR1 SGHTA and CDR2 FQGTGA. CDR3 nucleotide sequence: TGTGCCAGCAGCAAAATCGTCGGGAAAACGGGCGTGGCAGATACGCAGTATTTT. Its translation is CASSKIVGKTGVADTQYF.

This clone is a singleton in its sample. Other DNA sequences in the same sample also yield this CDR3. The chain uses TRBV7-9 and TRBJ2-2, with 8 bases fitting TRBD2. There are 13 residues in the CDR3. Germline V gene sequence: CDR1 SEHNR, CDR2 FQNEAQ (reference sequence). Unmatched junction bases numbered 2, after V lost 5 bases and J lost 6 bases. CDR3 DNA sequence: TGTGCCAGCAGCCCCGGGAGGGCCGGGGAGCTGTTTTTT. Amino acid sequence: CASSPGRAGELFF. Full variable domain (missing parts from reference TRBV7-9 and TRBJ2-2): DTGVSQNPRHKITKRGQNVTFRCDPISEHNRLYWYRQTLGQGPEFLTYFQNEAQLEKSRLLSDRFSAERPKGSFSTLEIQRTEQGDSAMYLCASSPGRAGELFFGEGSRLTVL.

The rearrangement uses TRBV4-1 and TRBJ2-1; D is unclear. The CDR3 totals 15 residues. The germline CDR1 and CDR2 sequences are MGHRA and YSYEKL. The V end lost 7 bases, the J end lost 0 bases, and 13 bases lay between the germline ends. The CDR3, as DNA: TGCGCCAGCACACCAGCCCCGAGCTCCTACAATGAGCAGTTCTTC. It codes for CASTPAPSSYNEQFF.

The rearrangement joins TRBV28 to TRBJ1-1, with 7 bases matching TRBD1. Per germline, CDR1 MDHEN and CDR2 SYDVKM. The CDR3 consists of 14 residues. The ends lost 6 bases at V and 1 base at J; junction bases unmatched: 5. CDR3 protein: CASSIQGWNTEAFF. The CDR3, as DNA: TGTGCCAGCAGCATACAGGGGTGGAACACTGAAGCTTTCTTT.

V gene TRBV9 combines with J gene TRBJ1-2; no clear D. V lost 4 bases and J lost 4, with 14 bases in between. This CDR3 has 14 amino acids. The germline gives CDR1 SGDLS, CDR2 YYNGEE. This CDR3 reads CASSSSAGLYGYTF. The CDR3 bases are TGTGCCAGCAGCTCAAGTGCGGGCCTCTATGGCTACACCTTC.

V and J are TRBV4-1 and TRBJ1-1; D remains unclear. The CDR3 totals 14 residues. Germline V gene lookup returns CDR1 MGHRA and CDR2 YSYEKL. V was clipped by 8 bases and J by 0 bases, with 13 bases between them. The CDR3 reads CASAYNLMNTEAFF. The DNA for the CDR3 is TGCGCCAGCGCCTATAATTTAATGAACACTGAAGCTTTCTTT.

This chain joins TRBV21-1 and TRBJ1-2; TRBD1 was called by the table and not checked on the DNA. TRBV21-1 is classified as a pseudogene. This CDR3 contains 16 residues. The CDR3 protein is CASSKAETGGDYGYTF. CDR3 nucleotide sequence: TGTGCCAGCAGCAAAGCGGAAACAGGGGGGGACTATGGCTACACCTTC.

CDR3 DNA: TGTGCCAGCAGCCCATCGGGGATCGATGAGCAGTTCTTC. Its protein is CASSPSGIDEQFF. The chain carries TRBV11-2 and TRBJ2-1; D perhaps matches TRBD2 (5 bases). The CDR3 consists of 13 residues. The V gene's germline CDR1 is SGHAT and CDR2 FQNNGV. The V gene lost 5 bases and the J gene lost 8 bases, with 13 bases spanning the gap.

V gene TRBV27 combines with J gene TRBJ2-2; D unclear. V lost 5 bases and J 7 bases, leaving 8 bases between the germline ends. The CDR3 has 12 amino acids. From germline, CDR1 is MNHEY and CDR2 SMNVEV (reference sequence). The CDR3 region is CASSQARGELFF. In nucleotides, the CDR3 is TGTGCCAGCAGTCAAGCACGCGGGGAGCTGTTTTTT.

The sample holds one count of this clone. The chain has TRBV4-3 and TRBJ1-3; the match to TRBD1 covers 8 bases. The germline V gene encodes CDR1 LGHNA and CDR2 YSLEER. The CDR3 spans 16 residues. J was trimmed by 4 bases and V by 2 bases; bases with no gene match: 7. The CDR3 reads CASSQSTRTGGNTIYF. DNA of the CDR3: TGCGCCAGCAGCCAATCGACACGGACAGGGGGAAACACCATATATTTT.

This clone was detected only a few times. The rearrangement uses TRBV7-6 and TRBJ2-2, with D tentatively TRBD1 (5 bases). From germline, CDR1 is SGHVS and CDR2 FNYEAQ. Trimming took 3 bases from V and 6 from J, leaving 14 bases between them. CDR3 length: 15 residues. The CDR3 DNA reads as TGTGCCAGCAGCTTTTCAGGGCATTCCCCCGGGGAGCTGTTTTTT. It yields the protein CASSFSGHSPGELFF. The full variable domain, rest sourced from reference TRBV7-6 and TRBJ2-2, is GAGVSQSPRYKVTKRGQDVALRCDPISGHVSLYWYRQALGQGPEFLTYFNYEAQQDKSGLPNDRFSAERPEGSISTLTIQRTEQRDSAMYRCASSFSGHSPGELFFGEGSRLTVL.

In DNA, the CDR3 is TGTGCCAGCAGTCCCTGGTCGCGAGCGGCTAGCTCCTACAATGAGCAGTTCTTC. Residues: CASSPWSRAASSYNEQFF. This chain links TRBV2 with TRBJ2-1; TRBD2 might be the D (5 bases). Deletions cut 5 bases from V and 0 bases from J, with 20 bases between. This CDR3 spans 18 amino acids. The germline CDR1 and CDR2 sequences are SNHLY and FYNNEI.

The chain uses TRBV4-1 and TRBJ2-3; 7 bases align to TRBD2. The CDR3 extends over 17 amino acids. The ends lost 5 bases at V and 8 bases at J; junction bases unmatched: 19. In germline, CDR1 is MGHRA, CDR2 YSYEKL. The CDR3 region is CASSLNVLGGRYSTQYF. The CDR3 DNA follows: TGCGCCAGCAGCTTAAACGTTCTGGGCGGGAGATATAGTACGCAGTATTTT.

V is TRBV28 and J is TRBJ2-5, with 7 bases lining up with TRBD2. The CDR3 runs 14 residues. Unmatched junction bases numbered 9, after V lost 6 bases and J lost 5 bases. Germline V lookup: CDR1 MDHEN, CDR2 SYDVKM. The CDR3, as DNA: TGTGCCAGCAGCCTCCGGGACTACCTGGAGACCCAGTACTTC. This gives the protein CASSLRDYLETQYF.

The rearrangement joins TRBV29-1 to TRBJ2-1; possibly TRBD2 for D (5 bases). Trimming shortened V by 3 bases and J by 7 bases, and 13 bases separated the two germline ends. Per germline, CDR1 SQVTM and CDR2 ANQGSEA. The CDR3 spans 13 residues. This chain's CDR3 is CSVDGVSGNEQFF. The CDR3 nucleotides read TGCAGCGTTGACGGTGTTTCGGGGAATGAGCAGTTCTTC.

This clone appeared a single time. The chain employs TRBV9 and TRBJ2-3; D perhaps matches TRBD2 (5 bases). The V and J ends lost 1 base and 0 bases respectively, with 12 bases between them. In germline, CDR1 is SGDLS, CDR2 YYNGEE. The CDR3 extends over 16 amino acids. The CDR3 DNA reads TGTGCCAGCAGCGTATGGGGAGCGGCTAGCACAGATACGCAGTATTTT. This translates into CASSVWGAASTDTQYF.

Points on this clone: This CDR3 is also generated by other DNA sequences in the sample. The chain joins TRBV9 to TRBJ1-2; tentatively, D is TRBD1 (5 bases). CDR3 length: 14 amino acids. Germline V gene lookup returns CDR1 SGDLS and CDR2 YYNGEE. The germline V and J ends were trimmed by 0 bases and 5 bases, with 11 bases remaining between them. In DNA form, the CDR3 reads TGTGCCAGCAGCGTAGGTGGGGCCGATTATGGCTACACCTTC. Amino acids: CASSVGGADYGYTF.

The chain joins TRBV7-9 to TRBJ2-5; 7 positions agree with TRBD2. Losses at the gene ends were 0 bases for V and 5 bases for J; bases not matched to a gene: 9. This CDR3 comprises 16 residues. Looked up from germline, CDR1 is SEHNR and CDR2 is FQNEAQ (reference sequence). CDR3 region: CASSLAREAGGETQYF. DNA of the CDR3: TGTGCCAGCAGCTTAGCACGGGAGGCCGGGGGGGAGACCCAGTACTTC.

The chain combines TRBV7-9 with TRBJ2-1; D may be TRBD1 or TRBD2 (5 bases each). In germline, CDR1 is SEHNR, CDR2 FQNEAQ (reference sequence). The CDR3 contains 15 residues. V dropped 2 bases and J dropped 7 bases, with 15 bases sitting between them. CDR3 DNA: TGTGCCAGCAGCTTATTCCGGGAATCAGGGAATGAGCAGTTCTTC. Translation gives CASSLFRESGNEQFF.

The chain has TRBV4-1 and TRBJ2-7; no firm D call. The CDR3 sequence is 13 residues long. CDR1 is MGHRA and CDR2 is YSYEKL in the germline V gene. Trimming cost V 4 bases and J 3 bases, with 10 bases left between them. The CDR3 DNA reads TGCGCCAGCAGCCCACTTGGCCTCTACGAGCAGTACTTC. Its protein product is CASSPLGLYEQYF.

The CDR3 loop reads CASSLNGQGSYNEQFF. The CDR3 bases are TGTGCCAGCAGCTTAAACGGACAGGGCTCCTACAATGAGCAGTTCTTC. The chain joins TRBV7-2 to TRBJ2-1; TRBD1 aligns across 8 bases. Germline V gene data show CDR1 as SGHTA and CDR2 as FQGNSA. The length of the CDR3 is 16 residues. V dropped 2 bases and J dropped 0; count of bases not matched to a gene: 3.